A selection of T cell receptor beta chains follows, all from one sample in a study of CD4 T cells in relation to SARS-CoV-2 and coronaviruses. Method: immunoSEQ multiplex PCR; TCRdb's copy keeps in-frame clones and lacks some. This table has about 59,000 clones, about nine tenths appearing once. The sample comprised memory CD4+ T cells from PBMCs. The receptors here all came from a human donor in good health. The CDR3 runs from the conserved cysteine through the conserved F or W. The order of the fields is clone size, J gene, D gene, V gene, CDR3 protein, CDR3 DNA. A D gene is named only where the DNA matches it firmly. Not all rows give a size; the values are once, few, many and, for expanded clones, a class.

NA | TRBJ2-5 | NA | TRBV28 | CASLGGQETQYF | TGTGCCAGCCTTGGGGGGCAAGAGACCCAGTACTTC
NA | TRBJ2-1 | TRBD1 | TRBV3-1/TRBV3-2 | CASSQPPGQGSSYNEQFF | TGTGCCAGCAGCCAACCACCGGGACAGGGAAGCTCCTACAATGAGCAGTTCTTC
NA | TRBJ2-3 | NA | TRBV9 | CASSVPERDTQYF | TGTGCCAGCAGCGTCCCGGAGCGGGATACGCAGTATTTT
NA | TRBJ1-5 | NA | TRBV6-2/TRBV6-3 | CASSRDLTDSNQPQHF | TGTGCCAGCAGTCGCGACTTGACAGACAGCAATCAGCCCCAGCATTTT
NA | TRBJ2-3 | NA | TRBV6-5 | CASAPQDTTDTQYF | TGTGCCAGCGCTCCACAGGATACCACAGATACGCAGTATTTT
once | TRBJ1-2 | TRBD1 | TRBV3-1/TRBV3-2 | CASSHRGLSYGYTF | TGTGCCAGCAGCCACAGGGGGCTAAGCTATGGCTACACCTTC
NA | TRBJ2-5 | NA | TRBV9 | CASSVRDAPAETQYF | TGTGCCAGCAGCGTACGGGACGCCCCAGCCGAGACCCAGTACTTC
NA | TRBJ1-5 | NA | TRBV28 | CASSSAGSNQPQHF | TGTGCCAGCAGTTCGGCAGGTAGCAATCAGCCCCAGCATTTT
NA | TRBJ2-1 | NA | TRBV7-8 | CASSGGSGANNEQFF | TGTGCCAGCAGCGGGGGCAGCGGTGCGAACAATGAGCAGTTCTTC
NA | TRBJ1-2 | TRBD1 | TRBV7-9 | CASSLVTGEGYTF | TGTGCCAGCAGCTTAGTAACAGGGGAAGGCTACACCTTC
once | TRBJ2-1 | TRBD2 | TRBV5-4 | CASSLVASGRRNEQFF | TGTGCCAGCAGCTTGGTGGCTAGCGGGAGACGCAATGAGCAGTTCTTC
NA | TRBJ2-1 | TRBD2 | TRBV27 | CASTRASGNYNEQFF | TGTGCCAGCACTCGAGCTAGCGGGAATTACAATGAGCAGTTCTTC
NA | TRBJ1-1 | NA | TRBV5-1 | CASIAGTLNTEAFF | TGCGCCAGCATCGCCGGGACCCTGAACACTGAAGCTTTCTTT
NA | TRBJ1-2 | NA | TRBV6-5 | CASSMGATPGYTF | TGTGCCAGCAGCATGGGCGCCACGCCAGGCTACACCTTC
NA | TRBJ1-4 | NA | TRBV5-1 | CASSDTGTATNEKLFF | TGCGCCAGCAGCGACACAGGGACCGCAACTAATGAAAAACTGTTTTTT
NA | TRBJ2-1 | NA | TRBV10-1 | CASSENGNEQFF | TGCGCCAGCAGTGAGAACGGCAATGAGCAGTTCTTC
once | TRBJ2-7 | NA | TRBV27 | CASSLRQMGVITYEQYF | TGTGCCAGCAGTTTACGCCAGATGGGAGTAATTACCTACGAGCAGTACTTC
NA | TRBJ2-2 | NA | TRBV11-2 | CASSLDHNTGELFF | TGTGCCAGCAGCCTCGACCATAACACCGGGGAGCTGTTTTTT
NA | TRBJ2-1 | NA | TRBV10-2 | CASSEKYNEQFF | TGCGCCAGCAGTGAGAAATACAATGAGCAGTTCTTC
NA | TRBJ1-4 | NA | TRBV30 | CAWSTRGATNEKLFF | TGTGCCTGGAGTACCCGAGGAGCAACTAATGAAAAACTGTTTTTT
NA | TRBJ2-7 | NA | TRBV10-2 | CASSVGAHEQYF | TGCGCCAGCAGTGTGGGGGCCCACGAGCAGTACTTC
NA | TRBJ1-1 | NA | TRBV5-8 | CASSLKGEAFF | TGTGCCAGCAGCTTAAAGGGGGAAGCTTTCTTT
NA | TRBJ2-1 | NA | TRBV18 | CASSSGVQGYRGFF | TGTGCCAGCTCATCCGGCGTCCAAGGATACCGAGGATTCTTC
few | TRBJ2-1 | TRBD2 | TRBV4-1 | CASSQDSREATFQNEQFF | TGCGCCAGCAGCCAAGATAGCCGGGAGGCCACCTTTCAAAATGAGCAGTTCTTC
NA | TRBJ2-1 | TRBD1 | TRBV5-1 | CASSLEGTGDNEQFF | TGCGCCAGCAGCTTGGAGGGGACAGGGGACAATGAGCAGTTCTTC
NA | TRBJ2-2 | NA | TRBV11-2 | CASKGEGWTGELFF | TGTGCCAGCAAGGGGGAGGGGTGGACCGGGGAGCTGTTTTTT
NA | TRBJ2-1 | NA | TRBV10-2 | CASRDRSSMSPKQFF | TGCGCCAGCAGAGACAGGTCTTCTATGTCGCCCAAGCAGTTCTTC
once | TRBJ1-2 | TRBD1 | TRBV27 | CASSLSGDRGGYTF | TGTGCCAGCAGTTTATCGGGGGACAGGGGTGGCTACACCTTC
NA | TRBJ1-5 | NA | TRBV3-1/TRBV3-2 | CASRQSSSNQPQHF | TGTGCCAGCAGACAGAGTTCTAGCAATCAGCCCCAGCATTTT
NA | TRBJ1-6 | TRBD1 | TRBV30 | CAWSLLGQGASPLHF | TGTGCCTGGAGTCTCCTGGGACAGGGGGCCTCACCCCTCCACTTT
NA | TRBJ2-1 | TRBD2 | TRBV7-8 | CASSEGLADNEQFF | TGTGCCAGCAGCGAGGGACTAGCGGACAATGAGCAGTTCTTC
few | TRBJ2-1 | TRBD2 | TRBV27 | CASGRTSGRQDFNEQFF | TGTGCCAGCGGCCGGACTAGCGGGAGGCAAGACTTCAATGAGCAGTTCTTC
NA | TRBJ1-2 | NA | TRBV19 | CASNDPGGYTF | TGTGCCAGTAACGACCCCGGCGGCTACACCTTC
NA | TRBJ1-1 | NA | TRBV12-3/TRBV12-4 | CASSLAAVEAFF | TGTGCCAGCAGTTTAGCGGCAGTTGAAGCTTTCTTT
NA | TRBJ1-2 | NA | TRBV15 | CATVGMSNYGYTF | TGTGCCACCGTTGGGATGTCTAACTATGGCTACACCTTC
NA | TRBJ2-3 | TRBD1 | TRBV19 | CASSAVVTGMQDTQYF | TGTGCCAGTAGTGCTGTCGTGACAGGGATGCAAGATACGCAGTATTTT
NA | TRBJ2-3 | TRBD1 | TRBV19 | CASGDRGRTDTQYF | TGTGCCAGTGGGGACAGGGGGCGAACAGATACGCAGTATTTT
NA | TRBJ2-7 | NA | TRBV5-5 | CASSLSEDYEQYF | TGTGCCAGCAGCTTGAGTGAGGACTACGAGCAGTACTTC
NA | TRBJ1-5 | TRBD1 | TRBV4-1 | CASRGQINSNQPQHF | TGCGCCAGCAGGGGACAGATCAATAGCAATCAGCCCCAGCATTTT
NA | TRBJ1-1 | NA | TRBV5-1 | CASSLGGQAIDTEAFF | TGCGCCAGCAGCTTGGGGGGGCAGGCGATAGATACTGAAGCTTTCTTT
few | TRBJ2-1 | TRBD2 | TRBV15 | CATSRVGLGINEQFF | TGTGCCACCAGCAGAGTGGGACTAGGTATCAATGAGCAGTTCTTC
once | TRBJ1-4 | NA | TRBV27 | CASSLGRWGNEKLFF | TGTGCCAGCAGTTTGGGCCGGTGGGGTAATGAAAAACTGTTTTTT
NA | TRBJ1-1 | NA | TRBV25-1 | CASSGQMNTEAFF | TGTGCCAGCAGTGGACAGATGAACACTGAAGCTTTCTTT
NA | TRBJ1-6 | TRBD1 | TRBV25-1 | CASSDRGLLNSPLHF | TGTGCCAGCAGCGACAGGGGGTTGTTGAATTCACCCCTCCACTTT
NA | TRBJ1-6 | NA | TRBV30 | CAWSYRGYNSPLHF | TGTGCCTGGAGTTACCGGGGATATAATTCACCCCTCCACTTT
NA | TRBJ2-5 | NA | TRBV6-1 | CASSEGWETQYF | TGTGCCAGCAGTGAAGGCTGGGAGACCCAGTACTTC
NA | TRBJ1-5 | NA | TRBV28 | CASSVSNQPQHF | TGTGCCAGCAGTGTAAGCAATCAGCCCCAGCATTTT
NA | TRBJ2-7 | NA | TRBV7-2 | CASSSEGLVRNSVQYF | TGTGCCAGCAGCTCAGAGGGACTCGTCCGGAATTCGGTGCAGTACTTC